These T cell receptor beta chains were read from a single sample in a study of blood T cells in healthy people across ages. TCRdb ran MiXCR on the 5' RACE reads and lists one entry per CDR3 protein. Found here are roughly 1,800,000 distinct CDR3 sequences, roughly 49% of them singletons; the top ten hold 2.1%. Material: blood. These receptors came from a woman in her thirties or forties in good health. Each CDR3 is given with its conserved first and last residue. The order of the fields is V gene, D gene, J gene, clone size, CDR3 protein, CDR3 DNA. D genes are given only for firm matches. Only part of the rows carry a size: once, few, many, or a class if the clone is expanded.

V: TRBV12-3/TRBV12-4
D: TRBD2
J: TRBJ2-5
size: .
CDR3: CASSFPPGGGPSFFDNEQYF
DNA: TGTGCCAGCAGTTTCCCCCCCGGCGGGGGACCCTCTTTCTTCGACAATGAGCAGTACTTC

V: TRBV4-3
D: TRBD2
J: TRBJ2-1
size: few
CDR3: CASSQVAGGPNKQFF
DNA: TGCGCCAGCAGCCAAGTAGCGGGGGGGCCCAATAAGCAGTTCTTC

V: TRBV15
D: .
J: TRBJ1-5
size: once
CDR3: CATSRDRALAQPQHF
DNA: TGTGCCACCAGCAGAGATCGGGCCCTAGCTCAGCCCCAGCATTTT

V: TRBV28
D: .
J: TRBJ2-7
size: .
CDR3: CASSSLDPSYEQYF
DNA: TGTGCCAGCAGTTCACTTGACCCTTCCTACGAGCAGTACTTC

V: TRBV24-1
D: TRBD2
J: TRBJ2-3
size: .
CDR3: CATSGGLAGVDTQYF
DNA: TGTGCCACCTCGGGCGGACTAGCGGGGGTAGATACGCAGTATTTT

V: TRBV20-1
D: .
J: TRBJ2-1
size: few
CDR3: CSARGQDYYNEQFF
DNA: TGCAGTGCTAGAGGACAGGATTATTACAATGAGCAGTTCTTC

V: TRBV6-2/TRBV6-3
D: .
J: TRBJ2-5
size: few
CDR3: CASSYWDTYQETQYF
DNA: TGTGCCAGCAGTTACTGGGACACGTACCAAGAGACCCAGTACTTC

V: TRBV7-9
D: .
J: TRBJ2-5
size: .
CDR3: CASSSGLEIVETQYF
DNA: TGTGCCAGCAGCTCTGGACTGGAGATCGTGGAGACCCAGTACTTC

V: TRBV7-9
D: .
J: TRBJ2-7
size: .
CDR3: CASKEGVHEQYF
DNA: TGTGCCAGCAAGGAGGGGGTCCACGAGCAGTACTTC

V: TRBV7-2
D: .
J: TRBJ1-2
size: .
CDR3: CASSLELRRTNYGYTF
DNA: TGTGCCAGCAGCTTAGAGCTTCGTAGGACTAACTATGGCTACACCTTC

V: TRBV20-1
D: .
J: TRBJ1-2
size: .
CDR3: CSGIRTGINYGYTF
DNA: TGCAGTGGAATTAGAACAGGGATTAACTATGGCTACACCTTC

V: TRBV6-1
D: .
J: TRBJ2-5
size: .
CDR3: CASSEPSVGRGGKTQYF
DNA: TGTGCCAGCAGTGAACCTTCGGTGGGCAGGGGCGGGAAGACCCAGTACTTC

V: TRBV25-1
D: TRBD1
J: TRBJ2-1
size: .
CDR3: CAGSELGQGGNEQFF
DNA: TGTGCCGGCAGTGAATTGGGACAGGGTGGCAATGAGCAGTTCTTC

V: TRBV20-1
D: .
J: TRBJ2-3
size: .
CDR3: CSARPRGALTDTQYF
DNA: TGCAGTGCTAGACCTCGCGGGGCCCTCACAGATACGCAGTATTTT

V: TRBV7-9
D: TRBD1
J: TRBJ2-5
size: .
CDR3: CASSLGQGYETQYF
DNA: TGTGCCAGCAGCCTTGGACAGGGGTACGAGACCCAGTACTTC

V: TRBV6-2/TRBV6-3
D: .
J: TRBJ2-4
size: .
CDR3: CASSWPWATQYF
DNA: TGTGCCAGCAGTTGGCCGTGGGCAACCCAGTACTTC

V: TRBV12-3/TRBV12-4
D: TRBD1
J: TRBJ1-2
size: .
CDR3: CASSPTGKYGYTF
DNA: TGTGCCAGCAGTCCGACAGGGAAGTATGGCTACACCTTC

V: TRBV24-1
D: .
J: TRBJ2-7
size: .
CDR3: CATSDLLYEQYF
DNA: TGTGCCACCAGTGATTTGCTCTACGAGCAGTACTTC

V: TRBV6-6
D: .
J: TRBJ2-5
size: .
CDR3: CASRSLMRETQYF
DNA: TGTGCCAGCAGGTCCCTAATGAGGGAGACCCAGTACTTC

V: TRBV5-8
D: .
J: TRBJ2-2
size: .
CDR3: CASSLIGGTGELFF
DNA: TGTGCCAGCAGCTTGATAGGGGGAACCGGGGAGCTGTTTTTT

V: TRBV4-3
D: .
J: TRBJ2-5
size: once
CDR3: CASSQDGRGQTQYF
DNA: TGCGCCAGCAGCCAAGACGGTCGGGGGCAGACCCAGTACTTC

V: TRBV6-5
D: TRBD2
J: TRBJ2-5
size: .
CDR3: CASSRSGAPYNEQYF
DNA: TGTGCCAGCAGCCGTAGCGGGGCCCCCTACAATGAGCAGTACTTC

V: TRBV28
D: .
J: TRBJ2-3
size: .
CDR3: CASTGLTDTQYF
DNA: TGTGCCAGCACTGGCCTCACAGATACGCAGTATTTT

V: TRBV4-3
D: .
J: TRBJ1-2
size: .
CDR3: CASSQEVPGSYYGYTF
DNA: TGCGCCAGCAGCCAAGAGGTCCCGGGCTCATACTATGGCTACACCTTC

V: TRBV11-2
D: .
J: TRBJ1-2
size: .
CDR3: CASSLRLAEGYTF
DNA: TGTGCCAGCAGCTTAAGGCTGGCGGAAGGCTACACCTTC

V: TRBV9
D: .
J: TRBJ1-1
size: .
CDR3: CASSESRGFMNTEAFF
DNA: TGTGCCAGCAGCGAGAGTAGGGGGTTCATGAACACTGAAGCTTTCTTT

V: TRBV12-3/TRBV12-4
D: TRBD2
J: TRBJ2-5
size: few
CDR3: CASSSHGGGSETQYF
DNA: TGTGCCAGCAGTTCCCACGGGGGGGGGTCCGAGACCCAGTACTTC

V: TRBV25-1
D: .
J: TRBJ1-2
size: .
CDR3: CASSAGHLYGYTF
DNA: TGTGCCAGCAGTGCCGGCCACCTCTATGGCTACACCTTC

V: TRBV20-1
D: .
J: TRBJ2-3
size: .
CDR3: CSARGLSGPPDTQYF
DNA: TGCAGTGCTAGAGGTCTATCAGGCCCCCCGGATACGCAGTATTTT

V: TRBV15
D: .
J: TRBJ2-3
size: few
CDR3: CATSRGVGGDTQYF
DNA: TGTGCCACCAGCAGGGGGGTCGGCGGCGATACGCAGTATTTT

V: TRBV7-2
D: .
J: TRBJ2-1
size: few
CDR3: CASSPGTPNEQFF
DNA: TGTGCCAGCAGCCCCGGGACACCCAATGAGCAGTTCTTC

V: TRBV20-1
D: .
J: TRBJ2-7
size: .
CDR3: CSASRPTYEQYF
DNA: TGCAGTGCTAGTAGACCGACCTACGAGCAGTACTTC

V: TRBV20-1
D: .
J: TRBJ2-5
size: once
CDR3: CSASVPDPQETQYF
DNA: TGCAGTGCTAGTGTCCCCGATCCCCAAGAGACCCAGTACTTC

V: TRBV3-1
D: TRBD1
J: TRBJ2-7
size: .
CDR3: CASSQAWTGLYEQYF
DNA: TGTGCCAGCAGCCAAGCCTGGACAGGGCTCTACGAGCAGTACTTC

V: TRBV27
D: .
J: TRBJ1-1
size: .
CDR3: CASSLLEGTEAFF
DNA: TGTGCCAGCAGTTTATTAGAGGGGACTGAAGCTTTCTTT

V: TRBV29-1
D: TRBD1
J: TRBJ2-1
size: once
CDR3: CSVRDSSYNEQFF
DNA: TGCAGCGTCCGGGACAGCTCCTACAATGAACAGTTCTTC

V: TRBV2
D: .
J: TRBJ2-5
size: .
CDR3: CASSEPRRGTQYF
DNA: TGTGCCAGCAGTGAGCCCCGTAGGGGGACCCAGTACTTC

V: TRBV7-9
D: .
J: TRBJ2-5
size: .
CDR3: CASSLQALTRGEGTQYF
DNA: TGTGCCAGCAGCTTACAAGCCCTCACCCGGGGCGAGGGGACCCAGTACTTC

V: TRBV4-1
D: TRBD1
J: TRBJ1-2
size: .
CDR3: CASSQVPGQGVVPNYGYTF
DNA: TGCGCCAGCAGCCAAGTCCCAGGACAGGGGGTAGTCCCTAACTATGGCTACACCTTC

V: TRBV12-3/TRBV12-4
D: .
J: TRBJ2-5
size: .
CDR3: CASSLNYGSGTQYF
DNA: TGTGCCAGCAGTTTAAATTACGGGTCGGGGACCCAGTACTTC

V: TRBV12-3/TRBV12-4
D: .
J: TRBJ2-5
size: .
CDR3: CASSSSPWADQETQYF
DNA: TGTGCCAGCAGTTCGAGTCCGTGGGCCGACCAAGAGACCCAGTACTTC

V: TRBV7-2
D: .
J: TRBJ2-1
size: .
CDR3: CASSLSISYNEQFF
DNA: TGTGCCAGCAGCTTAAGCATCAGCTACAATGAGCAGTTCTTC

V: TRBV28
D: .
J: TRBJ1-2
size: few
CDR3: CASSFSGRHGYTF
DNA: TGTGCCAGCAGTTTTTCGGGGAGGCATGGCTACACCTTC

V: TRBV10-1
D: TRBD2
J: TRBJ2-3
size: .
CDR3: CASSEIAGGYDTQYF
DNA: TGCGCCAGCAGTGAAATAGCGGGAGGATATGATACGCAGTATTTT

V: TRBV20-1
D: TRBD2
J: TRBJ2-5
size: .
CDR3: CSANSGTNTTQETQYF
DNA: TGCAGTGCTAATTCCGGGACTAACACCACCCAAGAGACCCAGTACTTC

V: TRBV4-1
D: TRBD1
J: TRBJ2-7
size: many
CDR3: CASSQGRGLSYEQYF
DNA: TGCGCCAGCAGCCAGGGCAGGGGGCTCTCCTACGAGCAGTACTTC

V: TRBV27
D: TRBD1
J: TRBJ2-7
size: .
CDR3: CASYGQGNEQYF
DNA: TGTGCCAGCTACGGACAGGGGAACGAGCAGTACTTC

V: TRBV20-1
D: .
J: TRBJ2-3
size: few
CDR3: CSASRLDFSTDTQYF
DNA: TGCAGTGCTAGCCGACTGGATTTTAGCACGGATACGCAGTATTTT

V: TRBV7-9
D: .
J: TRBJ1-2
size: few
CDR3: CASSVQGSNYGYTF
DNA: TGTGCCAGCAGCGTACAGGGTTCTAACTATGGCTACACCTTC

V: TRBV20-1
D: .
J: TRBJ2-3
size: once
CDR3: CSARGGGQSSTDTQYF
DNA: TGCAGTGCTAGGGGGGGGGGACAGTCTAGCACAGATACGCAGTATTTT

V: TRBV6-1
D: TRBD1
J: TRBJ2-7
size: few
CDR3: CASSERGTGGEQYF
DNA: TGTGCCAGCAGTGAACGAGGGACAGGGGGCGAGCAGTACTTC

V: TRBV6-5
D: .
J: TRBJ2-1
size: .
CDR3: CASSLMMGADSNEQFF
DNA: TGTGCCAGCAGCCTCATGATGGGGGCTGACAGCAATGAGCAGTTCTTC

V: TRBV7-2
D: .
J: TRBJ2-5
size: .
CDR3: CASSQLFTEIQETQYF
DNA: TGTGCCAGCAGCCAGCTATTTACGGAAATCCAAGAGACCCAGTACTTC

V: TRBV13
D: TRBD1
J: TRBJ1-2
size: few
CDR3: CASSRGRDRAIYGYTF
DNA: TGTGCCAGCAGCCGCGGGAGGGACAGGGCGATCTATGGCTACACCTTT

V: TRBV6-6
D: .
J: TRBJ2-1
size: few
CDR3: CASSLAEADNEQFF
DNA: TGTGCCAGCAGTTTAGCGGAGGCCGACAATGAGCAGTTCTTC